These T cell receptor beta chains were read from a single sample in a study of OX40 agonist ivuxolimab in advanced cancers. Measured with immunoSEQ multiplex PCR; TCRdb has only the in-frame clones, and not every one. The sample contains 61,000 or so clones, roughly 87% of which appear only once. The sequences come from CD4+ or CD8+ T cells sorted from blood, collected in a trial of the OX40 agonist ivuxolimab. These receptors all stem from an adult with an advanced solid tumor such as melanoma, head and neck, liver or kidney cancer. Both conserved end residues are part of each CDR3. The D gene is left open where the match is weak. Some rows have no size entry. The others give once, few or many, or a class for an expanded clone.

D gene,clone size,J gene,V gene,CDR3 DNA,CDR3 protein
NA,NA,TRBJ2-3,TRBV7-8,TGTGCCAGCAGCTTATCTAGGGGGGACACAGATACGCAGTATTTT,CASSLSRGDTDTQYF
TRBD1,NA,TRBJ1-2,TRBV25-1,TGTGCCAGCAGTTTCCGCACAGGGGGCACCTATGGCTACACCTTC,CASSFRTGGTYGYTF
NA,NA,TRBJ2-5,TRBV29-1,TGCAGCGTTGAAGGCCATCACCAAGAGACCCAGTACTTC,CSVEGHHQETQYF
NA,NA,TRBJ1-1,TRBV28,TGTGCCAGCAGTTTACGGGGGGACGAAGCTTTCTTT,CASSLRGDEAFF
NA,NA,TRBJ1-2,TRBV11-1,TGTGCCAGCAGCTTAGACGCGGGCGTGTGGGCAGGAGGCTACACCTTC,CASSLDAGVWAGGYTF
TRBD2,NA,TRBJ2-4,TRBV18,TGTGCCAGCTCACCAACGGGGGGGCCCAACATTCAGTACTTC,CASSPTGGPNIQYF
NA,NA,TRBJ2-7,TRBV2,TGTGCCAGCAGTCCCCAGAGCTACGAGCAGTACTTC,CASSPQSYEQYF
NA,once,TRBJ1-4,TRBV5-1,TGCGCCAGCAGCCCGGACAGCCACTCAACTAATGAAAAACTGTTTTTT,CASSPDSHSTNEKLFF
NA,once,TRBJ1-4,TRBV5-8,TGTGCCAGCCTCGAGAACGGGCATGAGAATGAAAAACTGTTTTTT,CASLENGHENEKLFF
NA,NA,TRBJ1-2,TRBV6-6,TGTGCCAGCAGTTACTTTGGGACGTATAACTATGGCTACACCTTC,CASSYFGTYNYGYTF
TRBD2,NA,TRBJ2-5,TRBV5-4,TGTGCCAGCAGCACCGGGACTAGCGGGGGAACCCCACAAGAGACCCAGTACTTC,CASSTGTSGGTPQETQYF
TRBD1,once,TRBJ1-5,TRBV27,TGTGCCAGCAAAGATAGGGGGCAGGTGAATCAGCCCCAGCATTTT,CASKDRGQVNQPQHF
TRBD2,NA,TRBJ2-1,TRBV7-2,TGTGCCAGCAGCTTAGAAGGTCGGGGGGTCGAGCAGTTCTTC,CASSLEGRGVEQFF
NA,NA,TRBJ1-2,TRBV19,TGTGCCAGTAGTATTGGGAATACAGAATATGGCTACACCTTC,CASSIGNTEYGYTF
TRBD1,NA,TRBJ1-2,TRBV25-1,TGTGCCAGCAGTTTCGGACAGGGGAACTATGGCTACACCTTC,CASSFGQGNYGYTF
NA,many,TRBJ2-7,TRBV4-2,TGTGCCAGCAGCCAAAGCCGGCTTCTTTCCTACGAGCAGTACTTC,CASSQSRLLSYEQYF
NA,once,TRBJ1-6,TRBV6-6,TGTGCCAGCAGGGGGCCGGTCGATTCACCCCTCCACTTT,CASRGPVDSPLHF
NA,NA,TRBJ1-2,TRBV5-4,TGTGCCAGCAGCTCAGAGGAGGGAGCCTATGGCTACACCTTC,CASSSEEGAYGYTF
NA,NA,TRBJ2-1,TRBV2,TGTGCCAGCCGAATCCTGGGAAGAAGAAGGAACAATGAGCAGTTCTTC,CASRILGRRRNNEQFF
NA,NA,TRBJ2-5,TRBV27,TGTGCCAGCAGTTTATCGAGACAGGCCCAAGAGACCCAGTACTTC,CASSLSRQAQETQYF
TRBD2,NA,TRBJ2-3,TRBV30,TGTGCCTGGAGTGTAGGGGCGGGGGGCTTCACAGATACGCAGTATTTT,CAWSVGAGGFTDTQYF
NA,NA,TRBJ2-3,TRBV7-3,TGTGCCAGCAGCTTAACGGCGACCGGGGCGGGATCAGATACGCAGTATTTT,CASSLTATGAGSDTQYF
NA,NA,TRBJ1-2,TRBV6-5,TGTGCCAGCAGTTACTCGTCGGGAGGCGGCTACACCTTC,CASSYSSGGGYTF
NA,NA,TRBJ2-1,TRBV5-1,TGCGCCAGCAGCTTGGCACTAGTCTACAATGAGCAGTTCTTC,CASSLALVYNEQFF
NA,NA,TRBJ2-5,TRBV2,TGTGCCAGCCCGGAAGGGGATCAAGAGACCCAGTACTTC,CASPEGDQETQYF
NA,NA,TRBJ1-2,TRBV28,TGTGCCACCTCAGGGGTTAACTATGGCTACACCTTC,CATSGVNYGYTF
NA,few,TRBJ1-2,TRBV19,TGTGCCAGTGGTGAGTGGTATTCAGGGTTGGACTATGGCTACACCTTC,CASGEWYSGLDYGYTF
TRBD1,NA,TRBJ2-3,TRBV6-1,TGTGCCACCTACAGGGGTTTCACAGATACGCAGTATTTT,CATYRGFTDTQYF
NA,once,TRBJ1-5,TRBV5-1,TGCGCCAGCAGCCTTTCGGGGGGGAGCAATCAGCCCCAGCATTTT,CASSLSGGSNQPQHF
TRBD1,NA,TRBJ2-3,TRBV27,TGTGCCAGCAGGAGGACAGGTCACCTGGATACGCAGTATTTT,CASRRTGHLDTQYF
NA,NA,TRBJ1-6,TRBV11-2,TGTGCCAGCAGCTTAGTACAGGGCTATAATTCACCCCTCCACTTT,CASSLVQGYNSPLHF
NA,NA,TRBJ2-7,TRBV5-6,TGTGCCAGCAGTATAAGCTCCTACGAGCAGTACTTC,CASSISSYEQYF
NA,few,TRBJ1-4,TRBV5-1,TGCGCCAGCCGAACAGGGATGGAGGAAAAACTGTTTTTT,CASRTGMEEKLFF
NA,NA,TRBJ2-6,TRBV7-2,TGTGCCAGCCCGCGTGGAACTGGGGCCAACGTCCTGACTTTC,CASPRGTGANVLTF
NA,NA,TRBJ1-2,TRBV4-2,TGTGCCAGCAGCCCCCACGAGGTGGAAGACTATGGCTACACCTTC,CASSPHEVEDYGYTF
NA,NA,TRBJ2-2,TRBV5-1,TGCGCCAGCACCCCCGGGACACCGAACACCGGGGAGCTGTTTTTT,CASTPGTPNTGELFF